The T cell receptor (beta chain) described here comes from a study of blood T cell repertoires in COVID-19. Overall study context: T cells, B-cell-depleted T cells, or PBMCs supplied cDNA or gDNA.

In the authors' methods: Counts of nucleated cells, estimated from reference gene primer amplification, were obtained. Profiling relied on immunoSEQ multiplex PCR, and the TCRdb table lists in-frame clones only, not all of them. V and J calls plus clone size are reproduced from that table; the DNA served to infer D and trimming. This table holds approximately 240,000 clones, about 88% found once. This clonotype was obtained from a woman in her 40s who had recovered from COVID-19. Input material: peripheral blood.

DNA for the CDR3: TGTGCCAGCAGCCAAGAGTTCTCTAGCGGGAGCTCCTACAATGAGCAGTTCTTC. Residues: CASSQEFSSGSSYNEQFF. This rearrangement joins TRBV14 to TRBJ2-1, with TRBD2 identical over 10 bases. The CDR3 contains 18 residues. V shed 0 bases, J shed 0 bases, and the junction held 5 bases outside the gene matches. Per germline, CDR1 SGHDN and CDR2 FVKESK. Full variable domain (outside the CDR3, taken from reference TRBV14 and TRBJ2-1): EAGVTQFPSHSVIEKGQTVTLRCDPISGHDNLYWYRRVMGKEIKFLLHFVKESKQDESGMPNNRFLAERTGGTYSTLKVQPAELEDSGVYFCASSQEFSSGSSYNEQFFGPGTRLTVL.